This TCR beta chain was identified during a study of blood T cells in healthy people across ages. Study-level findings and limits: From one million sequenced T cells, diversity estimates were lower bounds.

This clonotype was observed a few times. Antigen unknown. V lost 4 bases and J lost 6; bases outside the gene matches: 5. This CDR3 has 13 residues. Combining a sample-barcoded 5' primer with a J-beta primer mix, a second PCR ran for about 7 to 11 cycles. There were at least 2.5 million CDR3-containing paired-end reads obtained from each sample. TCRdb re-derived calls from the 5' RACE reads in MiXCR, one entry per CDR3 protein. The sample lists over a million distinct CDR3 sequences; approximately 60% were seen once. Sequenced input: blood. The source is a man between 18 and 35 years old in good health. This chain connects TRBV12-3 or TRBV12-4 to TRBJ2-7; 8 bases line up with TRBD1. The CDR3: CASSSGQVIEQYF. The CDR3 DNA is TGTGCCAGCAGTTCGGGACAGGTAATCGAGCAGTACTTC.